This TCR beta chain is from a study of blood T cell repertoires in COVID-19. Data came from immunoSEQ multiplex PCR; TCRdb stores just in-frame clones and leaves some out. In the table there are roughly 180,000 clones, more than 75% of which are singletons. The trim removed 1 base at V and 10 bases at J, leaving 8 bases unmatched. There are 17 residues in the CDR3. From germline, CDR1 is MGHDK and CDR2 SYGVNS. This receptor was taken from a woman aged 50 to 65 with COVID-19, enrolled during active disease. The J gene is TRBJ2-1, the V gene TRBV25-1; 15 bases line up with TRBD2. Source material: peripheral blood. The CDR3 protein is CASSEFPGLAGGGEQFF. Written as DNA, the CDR3 is TGTGCCAGCAGTGAATTCCCCGGACTAGCGGGGGGGGGAGAGCAGTTCTTC.